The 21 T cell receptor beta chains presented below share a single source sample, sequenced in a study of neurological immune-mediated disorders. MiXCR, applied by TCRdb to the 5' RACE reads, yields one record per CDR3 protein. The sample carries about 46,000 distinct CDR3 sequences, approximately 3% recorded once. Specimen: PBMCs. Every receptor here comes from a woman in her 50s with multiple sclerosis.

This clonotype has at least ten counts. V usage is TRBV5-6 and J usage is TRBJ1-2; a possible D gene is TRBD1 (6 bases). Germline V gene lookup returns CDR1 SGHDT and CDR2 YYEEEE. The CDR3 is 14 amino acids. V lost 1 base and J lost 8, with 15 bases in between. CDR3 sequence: CASSLRASGAGYTF. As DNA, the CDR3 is TGTGCCAGCAGCTTGCGTGCGTCGGGGGCGGGCTACACCTTC. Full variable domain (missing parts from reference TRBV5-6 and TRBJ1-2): DAGVTQSPTHLIKTRGQQVTLRCSPKSGHDTVSWYQQALGQGPQFIFQYYEEEERQRGNFPDRFSGHQFPNYSSELNVNALLLGDSALYLCASSLRASGAGYTFGSGTRLTVV.

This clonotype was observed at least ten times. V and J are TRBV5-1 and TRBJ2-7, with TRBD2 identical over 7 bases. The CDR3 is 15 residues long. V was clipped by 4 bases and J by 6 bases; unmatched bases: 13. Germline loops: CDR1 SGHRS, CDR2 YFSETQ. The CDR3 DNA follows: TGCGCCAGCAGCGACGGACTAGTTGGGTTCTCCGAGCAGTACGTC. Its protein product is CASSDGLVGFSEQYV.

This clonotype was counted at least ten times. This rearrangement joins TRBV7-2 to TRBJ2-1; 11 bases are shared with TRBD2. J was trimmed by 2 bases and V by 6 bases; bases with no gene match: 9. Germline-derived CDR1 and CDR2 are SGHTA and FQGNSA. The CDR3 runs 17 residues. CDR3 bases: TGTGCCAGCAGGCTAGCGGGAGGCCCTCCCACCTACAATGAGCAGTTCTTC. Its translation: CASRLAGGPPTYNEQFF.

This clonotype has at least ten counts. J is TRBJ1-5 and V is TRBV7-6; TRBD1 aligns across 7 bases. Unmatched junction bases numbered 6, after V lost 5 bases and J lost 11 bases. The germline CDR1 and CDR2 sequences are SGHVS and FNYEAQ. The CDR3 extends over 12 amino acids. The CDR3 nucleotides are TGTGCCAGCAGCGTCCCAGGGGGGGCCCAGCATTTT. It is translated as CASSVPGGAQHF.

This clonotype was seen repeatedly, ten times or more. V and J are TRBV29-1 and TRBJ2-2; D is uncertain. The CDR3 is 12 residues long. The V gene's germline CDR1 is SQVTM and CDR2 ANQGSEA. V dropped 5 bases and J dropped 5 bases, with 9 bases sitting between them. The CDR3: CSVIYGTGELFF. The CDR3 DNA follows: TGCAGCGTTATATACGGGACCGGGGAGCTGTTTTTT.

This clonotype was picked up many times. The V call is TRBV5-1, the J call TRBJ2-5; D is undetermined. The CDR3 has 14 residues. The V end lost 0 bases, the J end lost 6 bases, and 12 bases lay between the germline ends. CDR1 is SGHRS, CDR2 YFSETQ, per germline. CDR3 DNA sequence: TGCGCCAGCAGCTTGGAACAAGCGCGAAAGACCCAGTACTTC. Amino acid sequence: CASSLEQARKTQYF.

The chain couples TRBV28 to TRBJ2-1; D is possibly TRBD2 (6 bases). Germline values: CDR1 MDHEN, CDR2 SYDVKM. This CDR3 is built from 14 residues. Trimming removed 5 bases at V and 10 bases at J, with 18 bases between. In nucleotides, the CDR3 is TGTGCCAGCAGTCTCGGGACTGAAGCCGGGGAGCAGTTCTTC. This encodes CASSLGTEAGEQFF.

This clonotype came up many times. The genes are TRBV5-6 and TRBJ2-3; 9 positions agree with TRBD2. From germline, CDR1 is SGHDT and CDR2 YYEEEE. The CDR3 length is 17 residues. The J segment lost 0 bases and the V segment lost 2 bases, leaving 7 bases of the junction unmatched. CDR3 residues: CASSFERGATSTDTQYF. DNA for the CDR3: TGTGCCAGCAGCTTTGAGCGGGGGGCCACTAGCACAGATACGCAGTATTTT.

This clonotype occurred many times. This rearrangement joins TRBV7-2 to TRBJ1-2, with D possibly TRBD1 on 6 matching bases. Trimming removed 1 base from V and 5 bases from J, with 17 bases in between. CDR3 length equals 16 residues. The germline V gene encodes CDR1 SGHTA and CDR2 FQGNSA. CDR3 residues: CASSLDPQGAEYGYTF. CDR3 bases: TGTGCCAGCAGCTTAGACCCACAGGGTGCGGAATATGGCTACACCTTC.

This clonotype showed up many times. Here the CDR3 DNA reads TGTGCCAGCAGTGCAGGGGGCATCAACACCGGGGAGCTGTTTTTT. This codes for CASSAGGINTGELFF. The chain couples TRBV12-3 or TRBV12-4 to TRBJ2-2; 8 bases fit TRBD1. The CDR3 is made up of 15 amino acids. V trimming: 5 bases; J trimming: 2 bases; junction bases outside the gene matches: 4.

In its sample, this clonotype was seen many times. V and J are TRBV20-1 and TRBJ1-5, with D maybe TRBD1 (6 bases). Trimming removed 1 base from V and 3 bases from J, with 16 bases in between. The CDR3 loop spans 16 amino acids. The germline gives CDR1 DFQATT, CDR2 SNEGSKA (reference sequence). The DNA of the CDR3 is TGCAGTGCTAGAGCCAAATGGGGGGGCACCAATCAGCCCCAGCATTTT. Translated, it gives CSARAKWGGTNQPQHF.

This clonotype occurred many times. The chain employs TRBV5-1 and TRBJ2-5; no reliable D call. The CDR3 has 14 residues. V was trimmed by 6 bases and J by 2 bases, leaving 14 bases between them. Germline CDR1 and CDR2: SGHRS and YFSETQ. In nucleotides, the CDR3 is TGCGCCAGCACCCAAGCTAAACCTCAAGAGACCCAGTACTTC. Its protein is CASTQAKPQETQYF.

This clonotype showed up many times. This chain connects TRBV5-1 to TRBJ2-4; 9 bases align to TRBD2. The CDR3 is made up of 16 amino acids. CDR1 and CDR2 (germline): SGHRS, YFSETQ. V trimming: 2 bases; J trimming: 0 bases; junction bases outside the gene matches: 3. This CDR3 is CASSFRGGVAKNIQYF. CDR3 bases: TGCGCCAGCAGCTTCCGCGGGGGGGTAGCCAAAAACATTCAGTACTTC.

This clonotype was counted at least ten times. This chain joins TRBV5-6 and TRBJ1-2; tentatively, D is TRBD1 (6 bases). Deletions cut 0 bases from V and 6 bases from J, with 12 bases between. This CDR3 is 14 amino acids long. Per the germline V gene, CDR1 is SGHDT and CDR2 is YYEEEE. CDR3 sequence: CASSLVGGANGYTF. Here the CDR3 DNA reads TGTGCCAGCAGCTTGGTGGGGGGCGCGAATGGCTACACCTTC.

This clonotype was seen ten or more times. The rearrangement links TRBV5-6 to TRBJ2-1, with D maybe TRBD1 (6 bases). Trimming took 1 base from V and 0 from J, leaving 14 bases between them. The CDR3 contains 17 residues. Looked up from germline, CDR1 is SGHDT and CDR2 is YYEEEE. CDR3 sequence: CASSLWGQWGSYNEQFF. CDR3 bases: TGTGCCAGCAGCTTGTGGGGACAATGGGGCTCCTACAATGAGCAGTTCTTC.

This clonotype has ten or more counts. The CDR3, as DNA: TGTGCCAGCAGCTTACTCGGGACTAGCTCCTACGAGCAGTACTTC. It codes for CASSLLGTSSYEQYF. The V call is TRBV7-9, the J call TRBJ2-7; 8 bases align to TRBD2. The trim removed 2 bases at V and 0 bases at J, leaving 3 bases unmatched. The CDR3 loop spans 15 amino acids. Germline V gene lookup returns CDR1 SEHNR and CDR2 FQNEAQ (reference sequence).

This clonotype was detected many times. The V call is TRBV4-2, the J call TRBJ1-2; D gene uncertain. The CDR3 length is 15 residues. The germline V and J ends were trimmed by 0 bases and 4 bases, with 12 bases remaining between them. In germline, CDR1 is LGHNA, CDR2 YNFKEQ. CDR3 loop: CASSQDTEFPYGYTF. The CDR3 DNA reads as TGTGCCAGCAGCCAAGATACGGAATTCCCCTATGGCTACACCTTC.

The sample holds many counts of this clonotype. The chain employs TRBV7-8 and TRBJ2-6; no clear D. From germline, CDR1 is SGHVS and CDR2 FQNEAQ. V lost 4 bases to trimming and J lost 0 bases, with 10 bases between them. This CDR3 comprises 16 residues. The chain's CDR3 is CASSWWTGSGANVLTF. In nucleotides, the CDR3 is TGTGCCAGCAGCTGGTGGACGGGCTCTGGGGCCAACGTCCTGACTTTC.

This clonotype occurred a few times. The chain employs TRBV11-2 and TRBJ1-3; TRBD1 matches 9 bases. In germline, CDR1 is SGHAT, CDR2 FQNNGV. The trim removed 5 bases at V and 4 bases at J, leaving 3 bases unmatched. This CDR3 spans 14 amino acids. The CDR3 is CASSPGTGGNTIYF. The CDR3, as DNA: TGTGCCAGCAGCCCCGGGACAGGGGGAAACACCATATATTTT.

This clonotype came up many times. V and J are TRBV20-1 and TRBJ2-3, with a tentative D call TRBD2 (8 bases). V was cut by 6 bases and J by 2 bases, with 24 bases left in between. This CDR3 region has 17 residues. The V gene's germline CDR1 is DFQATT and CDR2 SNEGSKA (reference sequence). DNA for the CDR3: TGCAGTGCCCCGCTAAGGGGGCGGGGGGCAACCACAGATACGCAGTATTTT. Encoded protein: CSAPLRGRGATTDTQYF.

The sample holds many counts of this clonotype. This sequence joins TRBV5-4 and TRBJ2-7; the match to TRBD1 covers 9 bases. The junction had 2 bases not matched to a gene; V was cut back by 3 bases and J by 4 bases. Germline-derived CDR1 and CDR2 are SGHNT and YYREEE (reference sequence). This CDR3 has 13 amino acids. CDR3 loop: CASSWDRVYEQYF. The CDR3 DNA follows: TGTGCCAGCAGCTGGGACAGGGTTTACGAGCAGTACTTC. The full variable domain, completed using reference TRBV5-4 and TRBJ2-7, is ETGVTQSPTHLIKTRGQQVTLRCSSQSGHNTVSWYQQALGQGPQFIFQYYREEENGRGNFPPRFSGLQFPNYSSELNVNALELDDSALYLCASSWDRVYEQYFGPGTRLTVT.